This T cell receptor beta chain was profiled in a study of T cells in Graves' hyperthyroidism and ophthalmopathy. Researchers took RNA transcripts and amplified the TCR beta CDR3 regions from them. TCR CDR3 regions were first amplified by RT-PCR with HTBI primers. Each CDR3 protein gets one entry after TCRdb re-called the multiplex PCR reads with MiXCR. The table includes more than 300,000 distinct CDR3 sequences, approximately 17% detected once. The CDR3 runs 12 residues. The V end lost 3 bases, the J end lost 4 bases, and 9 bases lay between the germline ends. Germline V gene sequence: CDR1 SQVTM, CDR2 ANQGSEA. Sample collection date corresponds to first hyperthyroidism diagnosis, prior to any ophthalmopathy symptoms. This clonotype appeared a few times.

The receptor was isolated from a woman between 25 and 40 years old with Graves' hyperthyroidism that later progressed to Graves' ophthalmopathy. The material sequenced was blood. The rearrangement joins TRBV29-1 to TRBJ1-2; possibly TRBD1 for D (6 bases). The chain's CDR3 is CSVEDRAYGYTF. The DNA for the CDR3 is TGCAGCGTTGAGGACAGAGCCTATGGCTACACCTTC.